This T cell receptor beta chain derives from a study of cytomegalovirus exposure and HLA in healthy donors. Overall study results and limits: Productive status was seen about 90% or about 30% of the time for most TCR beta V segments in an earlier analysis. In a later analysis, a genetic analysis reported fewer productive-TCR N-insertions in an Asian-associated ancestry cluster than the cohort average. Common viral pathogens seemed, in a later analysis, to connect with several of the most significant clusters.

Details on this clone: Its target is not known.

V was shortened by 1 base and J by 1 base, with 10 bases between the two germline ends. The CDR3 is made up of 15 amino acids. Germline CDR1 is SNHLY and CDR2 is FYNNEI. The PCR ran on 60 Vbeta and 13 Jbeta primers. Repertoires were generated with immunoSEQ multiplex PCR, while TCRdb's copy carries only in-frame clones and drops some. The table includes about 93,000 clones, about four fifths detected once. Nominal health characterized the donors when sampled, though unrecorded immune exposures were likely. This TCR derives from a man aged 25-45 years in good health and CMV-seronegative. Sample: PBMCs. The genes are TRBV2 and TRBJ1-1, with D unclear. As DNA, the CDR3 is TGTGCCAGCAGTGAAGGGCGGGAGGGGAACACTGAAGCTTTCTTT. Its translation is CASSEGREGNTEAFF.